The sequence of this T cell receptor (beta chain) was determined in a study of T-cell memory formation after mild COVID-19. Study at large: TCR clusters showed largely donor specificity.

Notes on this clonotype: The antigen remains unidentified.

Germline CDR1 reads LGHNA; CDR2 reads YNFKEQ. This CDR3 has 14 amino acids. V shed 3 bases and J shed 6 bases, with 11 bases lying between them. Broader study findings: Of the contracting clones, CD4+ ones lay mainly in CM and EM, and CD8+ ones in EMRA.

TCRdb ran MiXCR on the 5' RACE reads and lists one entry per CDR3 protein. This sample has a few hundred thousand distinct CDR3 sequences, with roughly 15% found just once. This clonotype was sampled from a young man who had mild COVID-19 (a few samples of this study predate the infection). Cell type and time point are not known. The material sequenced was PBMCs or a T cell subset sorted from them (not recorded which). The genes are TRBV4-2 and TRBJ2-2; D may be TRBD1 (6 bases). CDR3 nucleotides: TGTGCCAGCAGCCAGAGGGGGACGGCCGGGGAGCTGTTTTTT. This gives the protein CASSQRGTAGELFF.